The source of this TCR beta chain is a study of OX40 agonist ivuxolimab in advanced cancers. Study summary: There were three patients with partial responses, one having hepatocellular carcinoma and two cutaneous melanoma.

This CDR3 contains 15 residues. The germline V gene has CDR1 LGHNA and CDR2 YNFKEQ. V was cut by 0 bases and J by 3 bases, with 12 bases left in between. Produced via immunoSEQ multiplex PCR; TCRdb's table is partial and in-frame only. The table records almost 45,000 clones, nearly 90% of them present only once. This sample comprised CD4+ or CD8+ T cells sorted from blood, obtained in a trial of the OX40 agonist ivuxolimab. V and J are TRBV4-2 and TRBJ2-7; the D gene is possibly TRBD2 (7 bases). This sequence was found in an adult with an advanced solid tumor such as melanoma, head and neck, liver or kidney cancer. CDR3 loop: CASSQEGGVGYEQYF. In DNA, the CDR3 is TGTGCCAGCAGCCAAGAAGGGGGGGTAGGCTACGAGCAGTACTTC.